The rows below give T cell receptor beta chains drawn from one sample of a study of CD8+CD57+ T cells in acquired aplastic anemia. TCRdb called the reads again in MiXCR, with one record for every CDR3 protein. The table lists roughly 180,000 distinct CDR3 sequences, roughly 63% of them singletons. The sequenced sample consisted of sorted CD4+, CD8+, or CD8+CD57+ T cells (not recorded which) from PBMCs. Receptors originate from a human donor with aplastic anemia. CDR3s include the opening cysteine and the closing phenylalanine or tryptophan. D genes are given only for firm matches. Clone size is not always given. Where it is, it says once, few, many or a class for expanded clones.

J gene,clone size,D gene,V gene,CDR3 protein,CDR3 DNA
TRBJ1-5,many,-,TRBV6-2/TRBV6-3,CASSGSNQPQHF,TGTGCCAGCAGTGGTAGCAATCAGCCCCAGCATTTT
TRBJ1-5,few,-,TRBV15,CATSRGGQPLNFQHF,TGTGCCACCAGCAGGGGCGGGCAGCCTTTAAACTTCCAGCATTTT
TRBJ2-7,-,TRBD1,TRBV20-1,CSARRTGGVSGGGSYEQYF,TGCAGTGCTCGACGTACAGGGGGCGTAAGTGGGGGAGGGTCCTACGAGCAGTACTTC
TRBJ1-1,-,-,TRBV6-5,CASSEGIEAFF,TGTGCCAGCAGTGAGGGGATTGAAGCTTTCTTT
TRBJ2-3,-,-,TRBV2,CASSAEGTDTQYF,TGTGCCAGCAGTGCGGAGGGCACAGATACGCAGTATTTT
TRBJ1-6,once,-,TRBV9,CASSHPNGADLHF,TGTGCCAGCAGCCACCCGAACGGGGCAGACCTCCACTTT
TRBJ2-7,many,TRBD1,TRBV11-2,CASSFDGDRVYEQYF,TGTGCCAGCAGCTTCGACGGAGACAGGGTTTACGAGCAGTACTTC
TRBJ2-1,-,-,TRBV20-1,CSARRWGNEQFF,TGCAGTGCTAGACGCTGGGGGAATGAGCAGTTCTTC
TRBJ2-7,-,TRBD1,TRBV2,CASSSRQGGEQYF,TGTGCCAGCAGTTCCCGACAGGGGGGCGAGCAGTACTTC
TRBJ2-7,-,TRBD1,TRBV7-9,CASSWGQPPLYEQYF,TGTGCCAGCAGTTGGGGACAGCCGCCGCTCTACGAGCAGTACTTC
TRBJ1-2,-,-,TRBV29-1,CSVDRNYGYTF,TGCAGCGTTGACAGGAACTATGGCTACACCTTC
TRBJ2-7,many,-,TRBV4-2,CASSLSSTGREQYF,TGCGCCAGCAGCCTCTCCTCTACAGGGCGCGAGCAGTACTTC
TRBJ1-4,few,-,TRBV25-1,CASSSDFELFF,TGTGCCAGCAGCTCCGATTTCGAACTGTTTTTT
TRBJ2-6,-,-,TRBV7-3,CASSFQGGSGANVLTF,TGTGCCAGCAGCTTCCAAGGGGGCTCTGGGGCCAACGTCCTGACTTTC
TRBJ1-6,-,-,TRBV6-5,CASSYSVQGDSPLHF,TGTGCCAGCAGTTACTCTGTACAAGGGGATTCACCCCTCCACTTT
TRBJ2-5,-,TRBD2,TRBV25-1,CASSEVSSGGALETQYF,TGTGCCAGCAGTGAAGTTTCTAGCGGGGGGGCCCTCGAGACCCAGTACTTC
TRBJ2-3,-,TRBD2,TRBV20-1,CSAGPGSGGGADTQYF,TGCAGTGCTGGACCGGGTAGCGGGGGAGGCGCGGATACGCAGTATTTT
TRBJ2-7,few,-,TRBV27,CASSSNRDAIYEQYF,TGTGCCAGCAGTTCCAACAGGGACGCGATCTACGAGCAGTACTTC
TRBJ1-5,-,-,TRBV5-6,CASSLDLGQPQHF,TGTGCCAGCAGTTTAGATCTGGGGCAGCCCCAGCATTTT
TRBJ2-3,-,TRBD2,TRBV10-1,CASSEGTSRDTQYF,TGCGCCAGCAGTGAGGGGACTAGCAGAGATACGCAGTATTTT
TRBJ2-1,-,TRBD1,TRBV20-1,CSARDRVAYNEQFF,TGCAGTGCTAGGGACAGGGTGGCCTACAATGAGCAGTTCTTC